Below, 14 T cell receptor beta chains from the same sample are listed, as sequenced in a study of T cell changes during pregnancy in multiple sclerosis. Repertoires were generated with immunoSEQ multiplex PCR, while TCRdb's copy carries only in-frame clones and drops some. The repertoire holds some 100,000 clones, with around 90% as singletons. Source: peripheral blood, taken in the second trimester of pregnancy. The receptors come from a female donor with multiple sclerosis, enrolled in a pregnancy study.

This clone was recorded only once. The rearrangement joins TRBV4-3 to TRBJ2-3; the match to TRBD1 covers 9 bases. Trimming removed 0 bases from V and 3 bases from J; junction bases left unmatched: 4. This CDR3 has 16 residues. Looked up from germline, CDR1 is LGHNA and CDR2 is YSLEER. Here the CDR3 reads CASSQEGQGATDTQYF. DNA for the CDR3: TGCGCCAGCAGCCAAGAGGGACAGGGTGCAACAGATACGCAGTATTTT.

J is TRBJ2-1 and V is TRBV11-3; D gene uncertain. V lost 5 bases, J lost 5 bases, and 7 bases lay in between. The CDR3 consists of 12 residues. Per the germline V gene, CDR1 is SGHNT and CDR2 is YENEEA. CDR3 nucleotides: TGTGCCAGCAGCAACATCGACAATGAGCAGTTCTTC. Amino acid sequence: CASSNIDNEQFF.

The chain uses TRBV27 and TRBJ2-1; D is perhaps TRBD2 (5 bases). Germline loops: CDR1 MNHEY, CDR2 SMNVEV (reference sequence). The CDR3 consists of 14 residues. The germline V and J ends were trimmed by 3 bases and 6 bases, with 12 bases remaining between them. This CDR3 is CASSFVGLLNEQFF. The CDR3 coding sequence is TGTGCCAGCAGTTTCGTCGGACTCCTCAATGAGCAGTTCTTC.

This CDR3 reads CASSNLAGSTDTQYF. CDR3 in DNA: TGCGCCAGCAGCAACTTAGCGGGGAGCACAGATACGCAGTATTTT. This sequence joins TRBV5-1 and TRBJ2-3, with 8 nucleotides matching TRBD2. J was trimmed by 0 bases and V by 4 bases; bases with no gene match: 4. From germline, CDR1 is SGHRS and CDR2 YFSETQ. The CDR3 loop spans 15 amino acids.

The chain employs TRBV2 and TRBJ2-7, with TRBD1 matching over 8 bases. Germline V gives CDR1 SNHLY, CDR2 FYNNEI. This CDR3 is 17 amino acids long. V was pared by 1 base and J by 3 bases, with 11 bases of the junction left unmatched. CDR3 in DNA: TGTGCCAGCAGTGAAGTCGGTAGGCGGACAGGGCGCTACGAGCAGTACTTC. Translated: CASSEVGRRTGRYEQYF. The entire variable domain, with the rest obtained from reference TRBV2 and TRBJ2-7, is as follows: EPEVTQTPSHQVTQMGQEVILRCVPISNHLYFYWYRQILGQKVEFLVSFYNNEISEKSEIFDDQFSVERPDGSNFTLKIRSTKLEDSAMYFCASSEVGRRTGRYEQYFGPGTRLTVT.

The chain employs TRBV5-1 and TRBJ1-2; weak D call: TRBD1 (6 bases). The CDR3 covers 14 residues. Germline V CDR1 and CDR2: SGHRS, YFSETQ. The V end was cut by 0 bases, the J end by 10 bases, with 16 bases between. As DNA, the CDR3 is TGCGCCAGCAGCTTGGTACCAGACAGGCCTCCCTACACCTTC. Amino acid sequence: CASSLVPDRPPYTF.

The gene calls are TRBV27 and TRBJ1-5; 7 positions agree with TRBD1. The CDR3 consists of 14 residues. Trimming cost V 5 bases and J 5 bases; bases outside gene matches: 6. Germline V gives CDR1 MNHEY, CDR2 SMNVEV (reference sequence). CDR3 sequence reads: CASSINRGDQPQHF. CDR3 nucleotide sequence: TGTGCCAGCAGTATTAACAGGGGTGATCAGCCCCAGCATTTT.

This chain links TRBV7-3 with TRBJ1-1, with 7 nucleotides matching TRBD1. Trimming cost V 1 base and J 0 bases; bases outside gene matches: 14. There are 19 residues in the CDR3. Germline V gives CDR1 SGHTA, CDR2 FQGTGA. The CDR3 nucleotides read TGTGCCAGCAGCTTAAGAAGGGGGCGCGGACTCCTACTGAACACTGAAGCTTTCTTT. Translated: CASSLRRGRGLLLNTEAFF.

The rearrangement uses TRBV4-2 and TRBJ2-1; possible D gene TRBD2, 5 bases. The germline CDR1 and CDR2 sequences are LGHNA and YNFKEQ. The V gene lost 4 bases and the J gene lost 0 bases, with 13 bases spanning the gap. This CDR3 is 16 amino acids long. The CDR3 region is CASSPLIGSSYNEQFF. DNA for the CDR3: TGTGCCAGCAGCCCCCTCATTGGGAGCTCCTACAATGAGCAGTTCTTC.

This clone occurred once. The chain has TRBV11-2 and TRBJ2-3, with 9 bases identical to TRBD1. Germline assignment: CDR1 SGHAT and CDR2 FQNNGV. The CDR3 covers 16 residues. The V and J ends lost 5 bases and 6 bases, in that order; junction bases with no gene match: 12. The CDR3 DNA reads TGTGCCAGCAGCGCTCCGGGACAGGGACATATTGATACGCAGTATTTT. This encodes CASSAPGQGHIDTQYF.

The chain is built from TRBV27 and TRBJ1-5, with D possibly being TRBD1 (5 bases). Trimming removed 5 bases at V and 9 bases at J, with 17 bases between. The CDR3 is made up of 14 amino acids. CDR1 and CDR2 (germline): MNHEY, SMNVEV (reference sequence). CDR3 protein: CASSNGERGLPQHF. Here the CDR3 DNA reads TGTGCCAGCAGTAACGGTGAGCGGGGACTGCCCCAGCATTTT.

This chain joins TRBV6-1 and TRBJ1-3, with TRBD1 matching 8 bases. V lost 6 bases, J lost 2 bases, and 3 bases stayed unmatched. This CDR3 is 14 amino acids long. Germline V CDR1 and CDR2: MNHNS, SASEGT. The CDR3 bases are TGTGCCAGCAGGGAACAGGGGGCTGGAAACACCATATATTTT. This encodes CASREQGAGNTIYF.

The chain carries TRBV18 and TRBJ2-7, with TRBD1 matching 10 bases. V lost 2 bases and J lost 3; bases outside the gene matches: 4. Germline V gene data show CDR1 as KGHSH and CDR2 as LQKENI. The CDR3 is 15 residues long. The CDR3 here is CASSPWDRGYYEQYF. The CDR3 DNA is TGTGCCAGCTCACCATGGGACAGGGGTTACTACGAGCAGTACTTC.

This clone was detected only a few times. The rearrangement uses TRBV6-5 and TRBJ2-1, with TRBD2 matching 9 bases. Looked up from germline, CDR1 is MNHEY and CDR2 is SVGAGI. This CDR3 has 15 amino acids. The V gene end was trimmed by 6 bases and the J gene end by 4 bases; junction bases not matched to a gene: 7. The DNA for the CDR3 is TGTGCCAGCAGGGGAGCGGGAGGTGGGTACAATGAGCAGTTCTTC. Translated, it gives CASRGAGGGYNEQFF.